The 27 T cell receptor beta chains listed next were all sequenced from one sample in a study of OX40 agonist ivuxolimab in advanced cancers. The repertoire was sequenced with immunoSEQ multiplex PCR; TCRdb's copy has only in-frame clones and lacks some. The table lists some 40,000 clones, more than 85% of them singletons. The sample in question was CD4+ or CD8+ T cells sorted from blood, obtained in a trial of the OX40 agonist ivuxolimab. These TCRs come from an adult with an advanced solid tumor such as melanoma, head and neck, liver or kidney cancer.

Comment on this clone: It is unclear where the CDR3 begins or ends on the DNA, so no DNA is shown, and the CDR3 is as TCRdb lists it. The chain joins TRBV21-1 to TRBJ1-3; the D call of TRBD1 is as the table states it, not checked on the DNA. TRBV21-1 is a documented pseudogene. Counting both end residues, the CDR3 totals 21 amino acids. The CDR3 here is CASSKRVYVCTQGSSGNTIYF.

This clone was counted a single time. This rearrangement joins TRBV10-2 to TRBJ1-4, with D tentatively TRBD1 (6 bases). Germline CDR1 reads WSHSY; CDR2 reads SAAADI. The CDR3 consists of 13 residues. Trimming cost V 5 bases and J 4 bases, with 8 bases left between them. The CDR3 coding sequence is TGCGCCAGCAGTCTAGGGGGTAATGAAAAACTGTTTTTT. Encoded protein: CASSLGGNEKLFF.

The chain links TRBV5-5 to TRBJ2-7; D tentatively reads TRBD1 or TRBD2 (5 bases each). From germline, CDR1 is SGHKS and CDR2 YYEKEE (reference sequence). The V and J ends lost 4 bases and 8 bases respectively, with 22 bases between them. The CDR3 has 15 amino acids. CDR3 in amino acids: CASSTTGTPLRQQYF. In nucleotides, the CDR3 is TGTGCCAGCAGCACGACCGGGACCCCATTACGGCAGCAGTACTTC. The full variable domain, with the rest looked up from reference TRBV5-5 and TRBJ2-7, is DAGVTQSPTHLIKTRGQQVTLRCSPISGHKSVSWYQQVLGQGPQFIFQYYEKEERGRGNFPDRFSARQFPNYSSELNVNALLLGDSALYLCASSTTGTPLRQQYFGPGTRLTVT.

This clone was seen only once. The rearrangement links TRBV19 to TRBJ1-5, with TRBD1 matching 8 bases. This CDR3 has 15 residues. The V and J ends lost 4 bases and 7 bases, in that order; junction bases with no gene match: 9. Per the germline V gene, CDR1 is LNHDA and CDR2 is SQIVND (reference sequence). The CDR3 bases are TGTGCCAGTAGTACCAGCAGACAGGGGATACAGCCCCAGCATTTT. Its translation is CASSTSRQGIQPQHF.

Written as DNA, the CDR3 is TGTGCCAGTAGTTTTCAGGGGATTACCGGGGAGCTGTTTTTT. As protein: CASSFQGITGELFF. This chain uses TRBV19 with TRBJ2-2, with D maybe TRBD1 (6 bases). CDR1 and CDR2 (germline): LNHDA, SQIVND (reference sequence). With 5 bases removed from V and 5 bases from J, the gap between germline ends came to 12 bases. The CDR3 extends over 14 amino acids. The variable domain in full, with the rest retrieved from reference TRBV19 and TRBJ2-2, is DGGITQSPKYLFRKEGQNVTLSCEQNLNHDAMYWYRQDPGQGLRLIYYSQIVNDFQKGDIAEGYSVSREKKESFPLTVTSAQKNPTAFYLCASSFQGITGELFFGEGSRLTVL.

The V and J genes are TRBV7-3 and TRBJ2-1; possibly TRBD1 or TRBD2 for D (5 bases each). CDR1 and CDR2 from the germline V gene are SGHTA and FQGTGA. V was cut by 0 bases and J by 2 bases, with 8 bases left in between. The CDR3 has 15 amino acids. The CDR3, as DNA: TGTGCCAGCAGCTTAACCGGGACGGCCTACAATGAGCAGTTCTTC. This codes for CASSLTGTAYNEQFF. Combining the CDR3 with reference TRBV7-3 and TRBJ2-1 gives the whole variable domain GAGVSQTPSNKVTEKGKYVELRCDPISGHTALYWYRQSLGQGPEFLIYFQGTGAADDSGLPNDRFFAVRPEGSVSTLKIQRTERGDSAVYLCASSLTGTAYNEQFFGPGTRLTVL.

This chain links TRBV5-1 with TRBJ2-3; 8 bases are shared with TRBD2. Unmatched junction bases numbered 10, after V lost 4 bases and J lost 6 bases. The CDR3 sequence is 15 residues long. Germline V gene data show CDR1 as SGHRS and CDR2 as YFSETQ. The CDR3 region is CASSLGLVGEDTQYF. The CDR3 region has the DNA TGCGCCAGCAGCCTGGGACTAGTGGGGGAGGATACGCAGTATTTT.

The chain links TRBV19 to TRBJ1-3; tentative D call: TRBD1 (5 bases). The germline V and J ends were trimmed by 4 bases and 1 base, with 11 bases remaining between them. The CDR3 covers 15 residues. The germline CDR1 and CDR2 sequences are LNHDA and SQIVND (reference sequence). In DNA, the CDR3 is TGTGCCAGTAGTACCAAGGACATATCTGGAAACACCATATATTTT. Amino acid sequence: CASSTKDISGNTIYF.

V is TRBV6-1 and J is TRBJ1-2, with D unresolved. CDR3 size: 15 residues. Trimming took 0 bases from V and 7 from J, leaving 15 bases between them. Looked up from germline, CDR1 is MNHNS and CDR2 is SASEGT. This CDR3 reads CASSEAVGPLGGYTF. DNA of the CDR3: TGTGCCAGCAGTGAAGCGGTAGGCCCGTTAGGTGGCTACACCTTC.

In DNA, the CDR3 is TGTGCCAGCAGCTCGGACCCGGCGGGGTACGAGCAGTACTTC. Translation gives CASSSDPAGYEQYF. V usage is TRBV7-3 and J usage is TRBJ2-5; tentative D call: TRBD2 (6 bases). The tail of the sequence fits TRBJ2-7 better, so the J call may be wrong. CDR3 length equals 14 residues. Germline V lookup: CDR1 SGHTA, CDR2 FQGTGA.

This clone showed up just once. CDR3 loop: CAWKQGGPNQPQHF. The CDR3 DNA reads TGTGCCTGGAAACAGGGGGGGCCCAATCAGCCCCAGCATTTT. J is TRBJ1-5 and V is TRBV30, with 8 nucleotides matching TRBD1. The CDR3 extends over 14 amino acids. Germline V gene lookup returns CDR1 GTSNPN and CDR2 SVGIG (reference sequence). With 4 bases clipped from V and 3 bases from J, the junction kept 5 bases outside the gene matches. Based on the CDR3 plus reference TRBV30 and TRBJ1-5, the full variable domain is SQTIHQWPATLVQPVGSPLSLECTVEGTSNPNLYWYRQAAGRGLQLLFYSVGIGQISSEVPQNLSASRPQDRQFILSSKKLLLSDSGFYLCAWKQGGPNQPQHFGDGTRLSIL.

The rearrangement links TRBV5-1 to TRBJ1-3; possibly TRBD1 for D (5 bases). V was shortened by 4 bases and J by 3 bases, with 11 bases between the two germline ends. CDR3 length: 14 amino acids. The germline V gene encodes CDR1 SGHRS and CDR2 YFSETQ. The CDR3 sequence is CASSPGSVGNTIYF. In DNA, the CDR3 is TGCGCCAGCAGCCCAGGGTCTGTTGGAAACACCATATATTTT.

This clone is a singleton in its sample. V is TRBV18 and J is TRBJ2-5, with D perhaps assigned TRBD1 or TRBD2 (5 bases each). CDR3 length equals 13 residues. CDR1 is KGHSH and CDR2 is LQKENI in the germline V gene. V was clipped by 3 bases and J by 2 bases, with 7 bases between them. The CDR3: CASSPGEQETQYF. The CDR3 region has the DNA TGTGCCAGCTCACCGGGGGAGCAAGAGACCCAGTACTTC.

The rearrangement joins TRBV11-3 to TRBJ2-2; the D gene is possibly TRBD2 (5 bases). The CDR3 is 14 amino acids. Germline assignment: CDR1 SGHNT and CDR2 YENEEA. V was pared by 3 bases and J by 6 bases, with 11 bases between. This CDR3 is CASSFGVHSGELFF. CDR3 bases: TGTGCCAGCAGCTTCGGGGTTCATTCCGGGGAGCTGTTTTTT.

The chain recombines TRBV5-1 with TRBJ2-7; 10 bases are shared with TRBD2. V trimming: 2 bases; J trimming: 2 bases; junction bases outside the gene matches: 7. The germline V gene encodes CDR1 SGHRS and CDR2 YFSETQ. The CDR3 consists of 16 residues. The CDR3 protein is CASSFAIAGGPYEQYF. CDR3 DNA sequence: TGCGCCAGCAGCTTTGCCATAGCGGGGGGCCCCTACGAGCAGTACTTC.

V gene TRBV18 combines with J gene TRBJ2-2, with D unclear. CDR1 and CDR2 (germline): KGHSH, LQKENI. CDR3 length: 15 amino acids. The V end lost 4 bases, the J end lost 4 bases, and 13 bases lay between the germline ends. Here the CDR3 DNA reads TGTGCCAGCTCACGGTTGGCAGACTTCACCGGGGAGCTGTTTTTT. This gives the protein CASSRLADFTGELFF. The whole variable domain, filled in from reference TRBV18 and TRBJ2-2, reads NAGVMQNPRHLVRRRGQEARLRCSPMKGHSHVYWYRQLPEEGLKFMVYLQKENIIDESGMPKERFSAEFPKEGPSILRIQQVVRGDSAAYFCASSRLADFTGELFFGEGSRLTVL.

This clone was detected a few times. The chain has TRBV5-1 and TRBJ1-1; D is unclear. V lost 5 bases and J lost 4, with 12 bases in between. The germline gives CDR1 SGHRS, CDR2 YFSETQ. This CDR3 region has 13 residues. The CDR3 loop reads CASSTLIGTEAFF. CDR3 DNA: TGCGCCAGCAGTACCCTTATCGGCACTGAAGCTTTCTTT. The full variable domain, completed using reference TRBV5-1 and TRBJ1-1, is KAGVTQTPRYLIKTRGQQVTLSCSPISGHRSVSWYQQTPGQGLQFLFEYFSETQRNKGNFPGRFSGRQFSNSRSEMNVSTLELGDSALYLCASSTLIGTEAFFGQGTRLTVV.

This chain uses TRBV7-2 with TRBJ2-7; D perhaps matches TRBD2 (5 bases). The CDR3 runs 14 residues. V lost 0 bases and J 3 bases, leaving 9 bases between the germline ends. CDR1 SGHTA and CDR2 FQGNSA come from the germline V gene. As DNA, the CDR3 is TGTGCCAGCAGCTTAGCCGAGGGAAACTACGAGCAGTACTTC. It is translated as CASSLAEGNYEQYF.

This clone was seen once. The CDR3 region is CASSPATRADTQYF. As DNA, the CDR3 is TGTGCCAGCAGCCCCGCCACTAGGGCAGATACGCAGTATTTT. The rearrangement uses TRBV7-3 and TRBJ2-3; a possible D gene is TRBD2 (5 bases). Germline CDR1 reads SGHTA; CDR2 reads FQGTGA. This CDR3 is built from 14 residues. The V end lost 5 bases, the J end lost 4 bases, and 13 bases lay between the germline ends.

The chain carries TRBV4-3 and TRBJ1-1; D call uncertain. CDR3 length: 14 amino acids. V was cut by 0 bases and J by 1 base, with 6 bases left in between. The germline CDR1 and CDR2 sequences are LGHNA and YSLEER. The CDR3 DNA reads TGCGCCAGCAGCCAAGATCTTGGGAACACTGAAGCTTTCTTT. As protein: CASSQDLGNTEAFF.

This chain links TRBV28 with TRBJ1-3; 7 bases are a match to TRBD1. The J segment lost 0 bases and the V segment lost 8 bases, leaving 7 bases of the junction unmatched. The CDR3 is 15 residues long. Germline CDR1 is MDHEN and CDR2 is SYDVKM. The CDR3 sequence is CASGGQVDSGNTIYF. DNA of the CDR3: TGTGCCAGCGGAGGACAGGTCGACTCTGGAAACACCATATATTTT.

The chain joins TRBV19 to TRBJ1-5; possible D gene TRBD1, 5 bases. Deletions cut 7 bases from V and 1 base from J, with 11 bases between. CDR1 and CDR2 from the germline V gene are LNHDA and SQIVND (reference sequence). The CDR3 covers 14 residues. CDR3 sequence reads: CASTGTRSNQPQHF. The CDR3 DNA sequence: TGTGCCAGTACAGGGACGCGGAGCAATCAGCCCCAGCATTTT.

J is TRBJ1-2 and V is TRBV4-1, with no clear D. CDR3 size: 18 residues. Per the germline V gene, CDR1 is MGHRA and CDR2 is YSYEKL. V gave up 3 bases and J gave up 2 bases, with 22 bases separating them. The CDR3 sequence is CASSQKPGSGFLNYGYTF. The CDR3 DNA reads as TGCGCCAGCAGCCAGAAGCCGGGGTCAGGTTTCTTAAACTATGGCTACACCTTC.

This clone has just one count. The V and J genes are TRBV7-8 and TRBJ1-4; D perhaps matches TRBD1 (5 bases). This CDR3 has 15 residues. Germline V gene data show CDR1 as SGHVS and CDR2 as FQNEAQ. V gave up 5 bases and J gave up 7 bases, with 17 bases separating them. CDR3 residues: CASSTTQGLGEKLFF. CDR3 nucleotides: TGTGCCAGCAGCACGACGCAGGGCTTGGGTGAAAAACTGTTTTTT.

The chain couples TRBV15 to TRBJ1-1, with D possibly matching TRBD1 (5 bases). Germline values: CDR1 LNHNV, CDR2 YYDKDF (reference sequence). CDR3 length equals 14 residues. V lost 3 bases to trimming and J lost 5 bases, with 13 bases between them. CDR3 coding DNA: TGTGCCACCAGCAGGGGGGGGGTAAGGACTGAAGCTTTCTTT. Translated: CATSRGGVRTEAFF.

This chain uses TRBV7-7 with TRBJ2-2, with a possible D match to TRBD1 (5 bases). Germline CDR1 and CDR2: SSHAT and FNYEAQ (reference sequence). The CDR3 covers 13 residues. The CDR3 DNA follows: TGTGCTAGCTCCCTCGACAGCACCGGGGAGCTGTTTTTT. It specifies CASSLDSTGELFF.

Only one count was recorded for this clone. The CDR3 DNA sequence: TGTGCCAGCAGCTTGACTCGATTTCCTACCTACAATGAGCAGTTCTTC. This encodes CASSLTRFPTYNEQFF. The J gene is TRBJ2-1, the V gene TRBV7-8; no definite D call. CDR3 length: 16 residues. Germline CDR1 reads SGHVS; CDR2 reads FQNEAQ. With 3 bases removed from V and 2 bases from J, the gap between germline ends came to 14 bases. The entire variable domain, with the rest obtained from reference TRBV7-8 and TRBJ2-1, is as follows: GAGVSQSPRYKVAKRGQDVALRCDPISGHVSLFWYQQALGQGPEFLTYFQNEAQLDKSGLPSDRFFAERPEGSVSTLKIQRTQQEDSAVYLCASSLTRFPTYNEQFFGPGTRLTVL.